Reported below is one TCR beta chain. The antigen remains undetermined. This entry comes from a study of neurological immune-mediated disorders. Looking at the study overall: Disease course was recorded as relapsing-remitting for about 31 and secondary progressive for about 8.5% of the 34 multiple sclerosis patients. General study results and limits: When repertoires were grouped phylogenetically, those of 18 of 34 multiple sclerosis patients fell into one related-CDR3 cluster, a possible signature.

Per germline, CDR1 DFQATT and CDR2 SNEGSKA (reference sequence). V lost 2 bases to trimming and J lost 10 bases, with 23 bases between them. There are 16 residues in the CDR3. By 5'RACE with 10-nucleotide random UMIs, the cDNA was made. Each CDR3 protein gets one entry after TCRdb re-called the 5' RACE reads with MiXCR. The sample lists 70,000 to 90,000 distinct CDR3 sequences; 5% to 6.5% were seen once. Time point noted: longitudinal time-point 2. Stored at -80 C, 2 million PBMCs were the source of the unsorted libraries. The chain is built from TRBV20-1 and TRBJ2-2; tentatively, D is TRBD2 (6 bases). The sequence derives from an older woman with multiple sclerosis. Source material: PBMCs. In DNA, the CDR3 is TGCAGTGCTAGAACAGGCTGGGGGGTTAGGTCCGCGGAGCTGTTTTTT. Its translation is CSARTGWGVRSAELFF.